A selection of T cell receptor beta chains follows, all from one sample in a study of blood T cell repertoires in COVID-19. Repertoires were generated with immunoSEQ multiplex PCR, while TCRdb's copy carries only in-frame clones and drops some. The sample has 130,000 to 150,000 clones; approximately 85% are singletons. The sample consisted of peripheral blood. These receptors were obtained from a woman between 55 and 75 years old with COVID-19, enrolled during active disease. Both conserved end residues are part of each CDR3. Each record gives: clone size, CDR3 length, J gene, D gene, V gene, CDR3 protein, CDR3 DNA. The D gene is left open where the match is weak. The listing skips clone size in some rows; elsewhere it reads once, few, many or a size class.

once | 15 | TRBJ2-5 | TRBD2 | TRBV6-6 | CASRVGGGPWETQYF | TGTGCCAGCAGGGTCGGCGGGGGGCCGTGGGAGACCCAGTACTTC
NA | 17 | TRBJ2-5 | TRBD1 | TRBV16 | CASSRMSDRGFFETQYF | TGTGCCAGCAGCCGCATGAGCGACAGGGGATTTTTCGAGACCCAGTACTTC
NA | 14 | TRBJ1-4 | NA | TRBV11-2 | CASSGHSTNEKLFF | TGTGCCAGCAGTGGGCATTCAACTAATGAAAAACTGTTTTTT
NA | 14 | TRBJ1-5 | TRBD1 | TRBV6-2/TRBV6-3 | CASSLDRVNQPQHF | TGTGCCAGCAGCCTGGACAGGGTTAATCAGCCCCAGCATTTT
few | 14 | TRBJ1-5 | TRBD1 | TRBV30 | CAWSPGQGNQPQHF | TGTGCCTGGAGTCCGGGACAGGGGAATCAGCCCCAGCATTTT
NA | 15 | TRBJ2-5 | TRBD2 | TRBV9 | CASSVAGGRVETQYF | TGTGCCAGCAGCGTAGCGGGGGGGCGCGTGGAGACCCAGTACTTC
few | 16 | TRBJ1-1 | NA | TRBV10-3 | CAISESLGRENTEAFF | TGTGCCATCAGTGAAAGTCTAGGACGGGAGAACACTGAAGCTTTCTTT
NA | 16 | TRBJ2-1 | NA | TRBV7-9 | CASSPGWAGHHNEQFF | TGTGCCAGCAGCCCGGGTTGGGCAGGGCACCACAATGAGCAGTTCTTC
NA | 17 | TRBJ1-1 | TRBD1 | TRBV27 | CASSDGGQGTENTEAFF | TGTGCCAGCAGCGATGGCGGACAGGGAACAGAGAACACTGAAGCTTTCTTT
NA | 16 | TRBJ2-3 | TRBD2 | TRBV19 | CASRPRLAVPTDTQYF | TGTGCCAGTAGGCCTAGACTAGCGGTACCCACAGATACGCAGTATTTT
NA | 17 | TRBJ1-6 | TRBD1 | TRBV6-6 | CASSLGQGGGSNSPLHF | TGTGCCAGCAGTCTTGGACAGGGAGGGGGAAGTAATTCACCCCTCCACTTT
NA | 16 | TRBJ2-1 | NA | TRBV28 | CASDGSVGTPKYEQFF | TGTGCCAGCGATGGGTCTGTCGGGACTCCTAAATATGAGCAGTTCTTC
NA | 15 | TRBJ2-7 | NA | TRBV7-7 | CASSRLEGTSYEQYF | TGTGCCAGCAGCCGACTCGAGGGCACTTCCTACGAGCAGTACTTC
NA | 16 | TRBJ2-3 | TRBD1 | TRBV5-4 | CASSGDRGRGTDTQYF | TGTGCCAGCAGCGGGGACAGGGGGCGAGGCACAGATACGCAGTATTTT
once | 15 | TRBJ1-1 | NA | TRBV5-1 | CASSLEAGMNTEAFF | TGCGCCAGCAGCTTGGAGGCAGGGATGAACACTGAAGCTTTCTTT
NA | 17 | TRBJ2-1 | TRBD1 | TRBV10-1 | CASSAKTGWISYNEQFF | TGCGCCAGCAGTGCAAAGACAGGGTGGATATCCTACAATGAGCAGTTCTTC
NA | 15 | TRBJ1-1 | NA | TRBV6-1 | CASSERGSMNTEAFF | TGTGCCAGCAGTGAAAGGGGCAGCATGAACACTGAAGCTTTCTTT
NA | 16 | TRBJ1-5 | NA | TRBV4-1 | CASSQEWRAGNQPQHF | TGCGCCAGCAGCCAAGAATGGAGGGCTGGCAATCAGCCCCAGCATTTT
NA | 14 | TRBJ1-1 | NA | TRBV4-3 | CASSQQGWNTEAFF | TGCGCCAGCAGCCAACAGGGGTGGAACACTGAAGCTTTCTTT
NA | 15 | TRBJ2-3 | NA | TRBV6-6 | CASSRIRWRVDTQYF | TGTGCCAGCAGCCGAATCCGTTGGAGGGTAGATACGCAGTATTTT
NA | 14 | TRBJ1-4 | NA | TRBV7-2 | CASSLDRVNEKLFF | TGTGCCAGCAGCTTAGACAGGGTTAATGAAAAACTGTTTTTT
NA | 13 | TRBJ2-5 | NA | TRBV3-1/TRBV3-2 | CASSRYREETQYF | TGTGCCAGCAGCCGGTACAGGGAAGAGACCCAGTACTTC
NA | 14 | TRBJ2-7 | TRBD1 | TRBV2 | CASSAPLDRKIPYF | TGTGCCAGCAGTGCACCGCTGGACAGGAAGATACCGTACTTC
NA | 13 | TRBJ2-3 | NA | TRBV9 | CASSVTVWDTQYF | TGTGCCAGCAGCGTAACGGTGTGGGATACGCAGTATTTT
once | 14 | TRBJ1-2 | TRBD1 | TRBV7-8 | CASSRADRGRDYTF | TGTGCCAGCAGCCGCGCGGACAGGGGGCGAGACTACACCTTC
NA | 14 | TRBJ2-2 | TRBD1 | TRBV30 | CAWGGQGEGGELFF | TGTGCCTGGGGCGGACAGGGGGAAGGCGGGGAGCTGTTTTTT
NA | 13 | TRBJ2-7 | TRBD2 | TRBV6-5 | CATRGGGGREQYF | TGTGCCACCCGTGGGGGGGGAGGGAGGGAGCAGTACTTC
few | 15 | TRBJ1-5 | NA | TRBV5-8 | CASSLGQISNQPQHF | TGTGCCAGCAGCTTGGGACAGATTAGCAATCAGCCCCAGCATTTT